Detailed here is one T cell receptor beta chain. Its antigen remains undetermined. No base quality information exists; no much larger clone differs at one position. The Qiagen DNeasy kit was used to extract genomic DNA from unsorted PBMCs and from the negatively selected CD4+ and CD8+ fractions. Amplification of TCR beta CDR3 regions was done by immunoSEQ multiplex PCR with primers that anneal to V and J segments. A synthetic immune receptor repertoire was used to minimize amplification bias, and remaining bias was computationally removed after sequencing. Processing in the source paper ran as follows. Custom Python scripts were used to quantify repertoire diversity as the Shannon entropy index. Unsorted, CD4+ and CD8+ repertoires were analyzed separately, except in combined analyses where CD4+ and CD8+ sequences were merged in silico. A clone was considered expanded if an increase in frequency of at least 2-fold after treatment relative to C1D1 was found, and a pseudocount of 0.5 was applied to clones undetected at baseline. Singleton clones were defined as clones with 0 or 1 copy at C1D1, and non-singleton clones were defined as clones with 2 or more copies. Clones expanded in unsorted samples were assigned a CD4+, CD8+ or unknown annotation through matching of protein sequences in sorted samples from the same patient. Diversity changes from C1D1 to C4D1 were tested in paired samples using Wilcoxon tests. The immuneACCESS repertoire file appears here via TCRdb, limited to in-frame rearrangements. These files lack a portion of the clones; in checked studies, under half of the deficit traces to unresolved V genes, and the cause of the others is not known. From that table come the V and J calls and clone size; the DNA was used to work out D and trimming. Across this sample there are 20,000 to 25,000 clones, with 68% seen only once. In total, the top ten clones hold 5.8% of the sample.

The intended sense of this specimen's time point label: cycle 1 day 1 (C1D1), immediately before nivolumab initiation. Relapse after autologous stem cell transplantation had occurred in all trial patients, and cohorts A, B and C were distinguished by prior brentuximab vedotin exposure. The trial cohort included more than 55 patients with relapsed/refractory classical Hodgkin lymphoma, and each patient had a best overall response of complete response, partial response or progressive disease. Trial patients were treated with single-agent nivolumab in the multi-cohort phase II CheckMate 205 trial. An independent review committee assessed best overall response using the 2007 International Working Group response criteria. Trial PBMCs were collected just before the start of nivolumab (C1D1) and during therapy at cycle 2 day 1 and cycle 4 day 1. Peripheral blood was collected in 8 mL Vacutainer Cell Preparation Tubes, from which PBMCs were isolated by centrifugation and then cryopreserved.

The sample originates from a study of PD-1 blockade in classical Hodgkin lymphoma (dated by TCRdb to 2018 to 2021). Study-wide context: Nivolumab dosing was 3 mg/kg intravenously every 2 weeks, continuing until either disease progression or unacceptable toxicity. To define a peripheral blood immune signature of response to PD-1 blockade in classical Hodgkin lymphoma, the study combined TCR beta sequencing with CyTOF. General study outcomes and caveats: Baseline diversity similar to that of newly diagnosed patients was observed in trial patients achieving complete response, whereas significantly lower diversity was observed in partial responders and progressors. The study was limited to a single clinical trial cohort, and causes of repertoire differences, possibly disease activity or prior therapy, remained undefined. CD4+ but not CD8+ TCR diversity rose significantly by C4D1 (p=0.0027 vs p=0.16), most apparent in complete responders (p=0.02). Patients starting nivolumab less than 1 year after ASCT had lower diversity and were excluded from later analyses to avoid confounding by immune reconstitution. Newly diagnosed patients were reported to have lower baseline TCR diversity than healthy donors, and relapsed/refractory patients were reported to have lower baseline TCR diversity still.

Between the V and J ends, shortened by 3 bases and 0 bases respectively, the junction contains 10 bases. CDR1 and CDR2, looked up from the germline V gene, are SGHVS and FNYEAQ. Including cysteine and phenylalanine, the CDR3 has 15 amino acids. The sequence is cut down to CDR3 DNA, 45 bases in frame from base 1. The V and J segments used are TRBV7-6 and TRBJ2-3, and the D gene may be TRBD2, 5 bases matching. This specimen was peripheral blood mononuclear cells (PBMCs), taken at baseline. This clonotype was obtained from a human donor with classical Hodgkin lymphoma. The CDR3 is CASSFKGASTDTQYF. The bases are TGTGCCAGCAGCTTTAAGGGAGCAAGCACAGATACGCAGTATTTT. With the rest looked up from the reference TRBV7-6 and TRBJ2-3 genes rather than sequenced, the full variable domain is GAGVSQSPRYKVTKRGQDVALRCDPISGHVSLYWYRQALGQGPEFLTYFNYEAQQDKSGLPNDRFSAERPEGSISTLTIQRTEQRDSAMYRCASSFKGASTDTQYFGPGTRLTVL.